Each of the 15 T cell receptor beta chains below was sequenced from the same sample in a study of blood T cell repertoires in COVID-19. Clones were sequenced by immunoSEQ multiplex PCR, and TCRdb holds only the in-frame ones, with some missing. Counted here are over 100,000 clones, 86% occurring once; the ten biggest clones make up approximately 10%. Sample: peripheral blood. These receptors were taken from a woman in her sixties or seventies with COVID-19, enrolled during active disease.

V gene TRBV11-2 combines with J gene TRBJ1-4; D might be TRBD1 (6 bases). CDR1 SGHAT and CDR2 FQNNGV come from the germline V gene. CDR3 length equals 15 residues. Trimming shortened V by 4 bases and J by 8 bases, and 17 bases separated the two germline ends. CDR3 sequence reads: CASSSWGGVGEKLFF. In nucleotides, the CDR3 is TGTGCCAGCAGCTCGTGGGGGGGCGTAGGGGAAAAACTGTTTTTT.

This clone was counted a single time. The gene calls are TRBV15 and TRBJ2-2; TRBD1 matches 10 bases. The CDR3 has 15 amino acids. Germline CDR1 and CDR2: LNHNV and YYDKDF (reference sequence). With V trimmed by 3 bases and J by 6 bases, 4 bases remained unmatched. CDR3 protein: CATSRGGTGAGELFF. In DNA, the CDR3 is TGTGCCACCAGCAGGGGCGGGACAGGGGCCGGGGAGCTGTTTTTT.

This CDR3 reads CASSPRGGWETQYF. In DNA, the CDR3 is TGTGCCAGCAGCCCCCGGGGGGGCTGGGAGACCCAGTACTTC. The gene calls are TRBV9 and TRBJ2-5, with 8 positions matching TRBD2. Per germline, CDR1 SGDLS and CDR2 YYNGEE. V lost 4 bases to trimming and J lost 5 bases; unmatched junction nucleotides: 7. This CDR3 has 14 amino acids.

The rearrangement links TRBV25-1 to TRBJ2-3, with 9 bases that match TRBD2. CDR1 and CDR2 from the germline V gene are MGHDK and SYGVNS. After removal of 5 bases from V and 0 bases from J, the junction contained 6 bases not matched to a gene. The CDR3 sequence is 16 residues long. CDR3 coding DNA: TGTGCCAGCAGTCAAGGACTAGCGCTTAGCACAGATACGCAGTATTTT. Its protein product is CASSQGLALSTDTQYF.

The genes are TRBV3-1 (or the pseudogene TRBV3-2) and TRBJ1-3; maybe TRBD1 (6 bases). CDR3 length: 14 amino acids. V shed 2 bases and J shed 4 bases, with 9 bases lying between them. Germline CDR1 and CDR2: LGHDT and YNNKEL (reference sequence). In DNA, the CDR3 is TGTGCCAGCAGCCAATGGGGGCCGGGAAACACCATATATTTT. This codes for CASSQWGPGNTIYF.

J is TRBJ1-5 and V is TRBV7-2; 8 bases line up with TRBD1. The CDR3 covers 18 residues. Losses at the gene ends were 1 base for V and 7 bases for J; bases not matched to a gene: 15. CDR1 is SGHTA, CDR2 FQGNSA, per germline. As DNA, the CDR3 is TGTGCCAGCAGCTTAGTACACTCGGTCAGGGGGCGCGGACAGCCCCAGCATTTT. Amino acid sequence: CASSLVHSVRGRGQPQHF.

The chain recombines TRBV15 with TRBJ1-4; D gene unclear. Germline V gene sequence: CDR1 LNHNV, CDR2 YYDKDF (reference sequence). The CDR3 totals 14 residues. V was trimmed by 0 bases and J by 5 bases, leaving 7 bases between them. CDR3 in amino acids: CATSRDLINEKLFF. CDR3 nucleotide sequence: TGTGCCACCAGCAGAGATCTAATAAATGAAAAACTGTTTTTT.

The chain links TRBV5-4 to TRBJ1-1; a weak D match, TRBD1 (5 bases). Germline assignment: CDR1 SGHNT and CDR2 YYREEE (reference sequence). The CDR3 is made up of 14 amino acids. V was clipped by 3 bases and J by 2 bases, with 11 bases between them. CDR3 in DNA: TGTGCCAGCAGCTCCCCGGGGGTCAACACTGAAGCTTTCTTT. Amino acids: CASSSPGVNTEAFF.

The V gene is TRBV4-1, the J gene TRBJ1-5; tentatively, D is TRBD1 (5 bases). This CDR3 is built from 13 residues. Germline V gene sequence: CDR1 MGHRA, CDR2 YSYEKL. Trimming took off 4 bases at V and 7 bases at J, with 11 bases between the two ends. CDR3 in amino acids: CASSRSEGQPQHF. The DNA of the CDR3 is TGCGCCAGCAGCCGCTCGGAGGGGCAGCCCCAGCATTTT.

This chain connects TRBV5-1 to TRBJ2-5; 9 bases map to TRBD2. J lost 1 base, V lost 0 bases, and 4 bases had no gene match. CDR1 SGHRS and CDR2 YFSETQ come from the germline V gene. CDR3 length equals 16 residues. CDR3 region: CASSLGVSGGQETQYF. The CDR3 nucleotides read TGCGCCAGCAGCTTGGGGGTTAGCGGGGGCCAAGAGACCCAGTACTTC. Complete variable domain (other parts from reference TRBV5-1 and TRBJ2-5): KAGVTQTPRYLIKTRGQQVTLSCSPISGHRSVSWYQQTPGQGLQFLFEYFSETQRNKGNFPGRFSGRQFSNSRSEMNVSTLELGDSALYLCASSLGVSGGQETQYFGPGTRLLVL.

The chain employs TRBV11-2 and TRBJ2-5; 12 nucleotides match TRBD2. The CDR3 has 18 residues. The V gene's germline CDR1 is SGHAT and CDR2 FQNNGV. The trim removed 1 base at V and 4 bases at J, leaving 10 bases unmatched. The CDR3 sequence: CASSLVGASGGAGETQYF. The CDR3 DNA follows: TGTGCCAGCAGCTTAGTCGGGGCTAGCGGGGGGGCCGGAGAGACCCAGTACTTC.

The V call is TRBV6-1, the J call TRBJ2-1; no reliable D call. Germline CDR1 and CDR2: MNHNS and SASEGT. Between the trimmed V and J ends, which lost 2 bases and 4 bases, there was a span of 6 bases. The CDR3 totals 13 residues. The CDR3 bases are TGTGCCAGCAGTGAAAGAGGTTACAATGAGCAGTTCTTC. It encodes CASSERGYNEQFF.

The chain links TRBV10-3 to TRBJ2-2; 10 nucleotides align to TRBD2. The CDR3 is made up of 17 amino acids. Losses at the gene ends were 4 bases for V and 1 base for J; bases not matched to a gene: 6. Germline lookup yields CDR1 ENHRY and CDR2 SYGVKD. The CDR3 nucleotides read TGTGCCATCAGTGGCCGCCGGACTAGCGGGAACACCGGGGAGCTGTTTTTT. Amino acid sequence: CAISGRRTSGNTGELFF.

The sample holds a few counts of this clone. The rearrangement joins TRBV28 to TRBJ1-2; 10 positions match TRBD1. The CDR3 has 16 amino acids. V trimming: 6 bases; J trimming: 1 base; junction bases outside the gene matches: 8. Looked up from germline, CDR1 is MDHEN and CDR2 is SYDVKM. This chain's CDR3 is CASSLRRTGGNYGYTF. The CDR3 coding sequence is TGTGCCAGCAGCCTACGTCGGACAGGGGGTAACTATGGCTACACCTTC.

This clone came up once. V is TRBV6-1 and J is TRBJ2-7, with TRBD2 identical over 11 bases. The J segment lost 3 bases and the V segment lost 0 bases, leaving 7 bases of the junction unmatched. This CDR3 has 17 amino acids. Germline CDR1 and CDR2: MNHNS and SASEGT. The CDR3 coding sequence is TGTGCCAGCAGTGAAGCCCCCCTAGCGGGGGGCCTCTACGAGCAGTACTTC. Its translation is CASSEAPLAGGLYEQYF.